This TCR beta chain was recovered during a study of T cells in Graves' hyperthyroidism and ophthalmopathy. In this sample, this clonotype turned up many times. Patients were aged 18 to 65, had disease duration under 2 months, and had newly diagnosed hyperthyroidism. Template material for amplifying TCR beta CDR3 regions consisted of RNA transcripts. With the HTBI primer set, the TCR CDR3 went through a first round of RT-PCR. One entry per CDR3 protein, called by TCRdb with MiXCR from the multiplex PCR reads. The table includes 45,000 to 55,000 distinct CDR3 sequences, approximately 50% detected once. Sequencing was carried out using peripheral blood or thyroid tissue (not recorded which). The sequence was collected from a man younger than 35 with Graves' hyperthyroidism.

The CDR3 coding sequence is TGTGCCAGCACGCCCGACCGACTGCGTTTTTGGAGCACTGAAGCTTTCTTT. Its translation: CASTPDRLRFWSTEAFF. The gene calls are TRBV6-2 or TRBV6-3 and TRBJ1-1; D is unresolved. This CDR3 is built from 17 residues. V was cut by 7 bases and J by 4 bases, with 25 bases left in between. CDR1 is MNHEY, CDR2 SVGEGT, per germline.